The clone carrying this T cell receptor beta chain appeared a few times. What it binds is not known. The sample belongs to a study of vaccination and CD4 T cells after COVID-19. The wider study: Investigators stimulated cells with overlapping spike peptides drawn from SARS-CoV-2, HCoV-NL63, HCoV-OC43 and HCoV-229E. Control cultures were supplied with a CEFX pool, an HIV-1 Nef pool, or no peptide at all. Study-wide findings and caveats: SARS-CoV-2-reactive clonotypes showed a nonsignificant median rise from roughly 21 to 40.

Cultured CD4+ T cells had their DNA profiled by the Oncomine TCR Beta short-read assay. Using its own MiXCR run on the PCR reads, TCRdb lists one record per CDR3 protein. The profile shows approximately 21,000 distinct CDR3 sequences, 40% of them singletons. Sample treatment: approximately nine-day PBMC culture with coronavirus spike peptide pools or control peptides (ViraFEST assay). This CDR3 region has 14 residues. The germline V gene encodes CDR1 DFQATT and CDR2 SNEGSKA (reference sequence). The junction had 4 bases not matched to a gene; V was cut back by 5 bases and J by 6 bases. The clonotype comes from a human donor who had recovered from COVID-19. The input for sequencing was CD4+ T cells from blood, cultured in vitro, taken after SARS-CoV-2 vaccination. This chain connects TRBV20-1 to TRBJ2-1, with 13 bases lining up with TRBD2. CDR3 in amino acids: CSAPGTSGINEQFF. The CDR3 DNA follows: TGCAGTGCTCCCGGGACTAGCGGGATCAATGAGCAGTTCTTC.